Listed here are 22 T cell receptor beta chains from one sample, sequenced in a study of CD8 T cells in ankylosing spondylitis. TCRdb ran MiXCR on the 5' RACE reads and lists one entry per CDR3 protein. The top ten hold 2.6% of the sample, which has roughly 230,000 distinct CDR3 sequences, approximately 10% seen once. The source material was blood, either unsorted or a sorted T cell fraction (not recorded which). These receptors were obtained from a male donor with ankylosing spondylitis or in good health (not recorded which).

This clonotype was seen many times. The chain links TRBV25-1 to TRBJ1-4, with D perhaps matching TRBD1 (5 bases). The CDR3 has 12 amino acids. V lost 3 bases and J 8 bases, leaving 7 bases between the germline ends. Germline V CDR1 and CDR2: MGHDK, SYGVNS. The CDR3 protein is CASSEGGEKLFF. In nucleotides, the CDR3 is TGTGCCAGCAGTGAGGGGGGGGAAAAACTGTTTTTT. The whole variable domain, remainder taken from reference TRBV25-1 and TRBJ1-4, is EADIYQTPRYLVIGTGKKITLECSQTMGHDKMYWYQQDPGMELHLIHYSYGVNSTEKGDLSSESTVSRIRTEHFPLTLESARPSHTSQYLCASSEGGEKLFFGSGTQLSVL.

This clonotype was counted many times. The CDR3 region has the DNA TGCGCCAGCAGCTTGGCCGCCGTCAACACCGGGGAGCTGTTTTTT. This sequence encodes CASSLAAVNTGELFF. The rearrangement links TRBV5-1 to TRBJ2-2; D uncertain. From germline, CDR1 is SGHRS and CDR2 YFSETQ. Trimming cost V 0 bases and J 2 bases, with 8 bases left between them. This CDR3 has 15 amino acids. Based on the CDR3 plus reference TRBV5-1 and TRBJ2-2, the full variable domain is KAGVTQTPRYLIKTRGQQVTLSCSPISGHRSVSWYQQTPGQGLQFLFEYFSETQRNKGNFPGRFSGRQFSNSRSEMNVSTLELGDSALYLCASSLAAVNTGELFFGEGSRLTVL.

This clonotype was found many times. The chain's CDR3 is CASSSPGEPYGYTF. CDR3 DNA: TGTGCCAGCAGTTCTCCTGGAGAGCCCTATGGCTACACCTTC. V gene TRBV12-3 or TRBV12-4 combines with J gene TRBJ1-2; no reliable D call. V was shortened by 4 bases and J by 4 bases, with 13 bases between the two germline ends. The CDR3 has 14 residues.

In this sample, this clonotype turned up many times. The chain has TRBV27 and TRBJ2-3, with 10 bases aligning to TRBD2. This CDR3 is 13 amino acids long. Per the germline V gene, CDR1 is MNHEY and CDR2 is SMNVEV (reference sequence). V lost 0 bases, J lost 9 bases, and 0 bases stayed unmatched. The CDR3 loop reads CASSLSSGGTQYF. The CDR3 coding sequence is TGTGCCAGCAGTTTATCTAGCGGGGGGACGCAGTATTTT.

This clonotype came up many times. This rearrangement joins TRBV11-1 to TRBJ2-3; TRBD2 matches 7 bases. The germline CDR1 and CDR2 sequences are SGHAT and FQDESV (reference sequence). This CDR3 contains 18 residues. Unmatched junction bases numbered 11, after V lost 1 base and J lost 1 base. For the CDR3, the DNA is TGTGCCAGCAGCTTAGGGCTAGCGGCCGCGGACCGCACAGATACGCAGTATTTT. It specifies CASSLGLAAADRTDTQYF.

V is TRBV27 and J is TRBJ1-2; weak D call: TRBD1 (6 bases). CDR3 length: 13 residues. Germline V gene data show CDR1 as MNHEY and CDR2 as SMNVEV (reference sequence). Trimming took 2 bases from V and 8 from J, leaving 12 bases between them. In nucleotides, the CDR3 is TGTGCCAGCAGTTTAGCACAGGGTAAAGGCTACACCTTC. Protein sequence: CASSLAQGKGYTF.

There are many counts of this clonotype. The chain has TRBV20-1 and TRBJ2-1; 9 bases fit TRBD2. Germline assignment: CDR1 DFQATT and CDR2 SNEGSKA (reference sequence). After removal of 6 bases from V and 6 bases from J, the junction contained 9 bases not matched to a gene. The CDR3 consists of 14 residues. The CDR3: CSAPWASGINEQFF. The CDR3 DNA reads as TGCAGTGCCCCATGGGCTAGCGGGATCAATGAGCAGTTCTTC.

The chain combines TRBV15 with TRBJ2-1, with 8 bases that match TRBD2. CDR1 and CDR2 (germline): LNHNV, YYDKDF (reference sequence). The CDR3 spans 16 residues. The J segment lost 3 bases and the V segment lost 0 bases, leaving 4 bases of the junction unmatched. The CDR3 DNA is TGTGCCACCAGCAGAGAGCTAGCGGGTGACTACAATGAGCAGTTCTTC. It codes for CATSRELAGDYNEQFF. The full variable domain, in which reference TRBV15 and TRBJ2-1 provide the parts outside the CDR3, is DAMVIQNPRYQVTQFGKPVTLSCSQTLNHNVMYWYQQKSSQAPKLLFHYYDKDFNNEADTPDNFQSRRPNTSFCFLDIRSPGLGDTAMYLCATSRELAGDYNEQFFGPGTRLTVL.

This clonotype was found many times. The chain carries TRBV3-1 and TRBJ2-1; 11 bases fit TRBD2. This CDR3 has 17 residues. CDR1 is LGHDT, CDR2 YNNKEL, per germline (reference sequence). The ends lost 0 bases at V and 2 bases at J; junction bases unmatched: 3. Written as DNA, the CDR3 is TGTGCCAGCAGCCAAGACGTAGCGGGGGGGCCCTACAATGAGCAGTTCTTC. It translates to CASSQDVAGGPYNEQFF.

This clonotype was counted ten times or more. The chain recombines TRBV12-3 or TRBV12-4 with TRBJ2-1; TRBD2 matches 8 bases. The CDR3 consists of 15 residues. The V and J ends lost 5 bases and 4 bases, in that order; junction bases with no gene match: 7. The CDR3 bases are TGTGCCAGCAGTCTCGCCGGGACTAGGTACAATGAGCAGTTCTTC. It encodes CASSLAGTRYNEQFF.

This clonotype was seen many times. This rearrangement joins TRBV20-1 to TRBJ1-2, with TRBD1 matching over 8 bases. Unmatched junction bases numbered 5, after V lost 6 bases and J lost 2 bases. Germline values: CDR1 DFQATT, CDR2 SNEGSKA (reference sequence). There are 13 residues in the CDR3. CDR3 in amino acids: CSAQGQVNYGYTF. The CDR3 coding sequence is TGCAGTGCACAGGGACAGGTGAACTATGGCTACACCTTC.

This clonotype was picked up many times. DNA of the CDR3: TGCAGCGTGCGGACAGCAGGGGCCAACGTCCTGACTTTC. Translating gives CSVRTAGANVLTF. The chain combines TRBV29-1 with TRBJ2-6, with D maybe TRBD1 (6 bases). Trimming removed 6 bases from V and 4 bases from J, with 10 bases in between. This CDR3 spans 13 amino acids. Germline CDR1 and CDR2: SQVTM and ANQGSEA.

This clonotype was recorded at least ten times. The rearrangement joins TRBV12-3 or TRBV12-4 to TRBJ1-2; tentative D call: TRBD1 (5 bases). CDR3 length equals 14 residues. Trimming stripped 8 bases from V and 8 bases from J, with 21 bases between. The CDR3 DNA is TGTGCCAGCGGGCAGACACAGGAATTCAGCGGCTACACCTTC. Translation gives CASGQTQEFSGYTF.

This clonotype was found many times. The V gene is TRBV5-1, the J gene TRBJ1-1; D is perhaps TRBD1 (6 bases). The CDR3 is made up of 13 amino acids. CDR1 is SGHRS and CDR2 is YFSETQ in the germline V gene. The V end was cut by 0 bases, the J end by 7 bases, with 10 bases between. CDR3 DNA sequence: TGCGCCAGCAGCTTGGGAGGGGGAGATGAAGCTTTCTTT. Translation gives CASSLGGGDEAFF.

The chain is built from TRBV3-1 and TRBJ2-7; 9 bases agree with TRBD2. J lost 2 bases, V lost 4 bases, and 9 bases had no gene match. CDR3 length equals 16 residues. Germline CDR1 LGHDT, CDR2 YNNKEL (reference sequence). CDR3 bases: TGTGCCAGCAGCCGCTCGGGACTAGCAGCGCCCTACGAGCAGTACTTC. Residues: CASSRSGLAAPYEQYF.

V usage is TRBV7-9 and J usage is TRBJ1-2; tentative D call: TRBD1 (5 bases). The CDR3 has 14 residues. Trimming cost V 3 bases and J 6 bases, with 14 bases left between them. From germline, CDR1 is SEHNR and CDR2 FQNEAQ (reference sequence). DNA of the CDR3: TGTGCCAGCAGCTTGGGGCAAGGACCCGATGGCTACACCTTC. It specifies CASSLGQGPDGYTF.

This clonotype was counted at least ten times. CDR3 coding DNA: TGCGCCAGCACCCCGGGGGGCTCGTACCAAGAGACCCAGTACTTC. Amino acids: CASTPGGSYQETQYF. The chain combines TRBV5-1 with TRBJ2-5; tentatively, D is TRBD2 (7 bases). Germline CDR1 is SGHRS and CDR2 is YFSETQ. Trimming removed 6 bases at V and 0 bases at J, with 15 bases between. The CDR3 sequence is 15 residues long.

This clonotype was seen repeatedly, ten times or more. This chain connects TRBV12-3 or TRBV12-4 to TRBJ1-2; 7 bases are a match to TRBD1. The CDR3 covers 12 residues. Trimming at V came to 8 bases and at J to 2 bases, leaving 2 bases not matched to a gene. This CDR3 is CASGQANYGYTF. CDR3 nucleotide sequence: TGTGCCAGCGGACAGGCGAACTATGGCTACACCTTC.

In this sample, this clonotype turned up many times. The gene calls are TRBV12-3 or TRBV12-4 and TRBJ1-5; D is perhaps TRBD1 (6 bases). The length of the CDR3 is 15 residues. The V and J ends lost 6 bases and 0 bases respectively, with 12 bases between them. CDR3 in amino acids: CASSGQPNSNQPQHF. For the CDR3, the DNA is TGTGCCAGCAGCGGACAGCCCAATAGCAATCAGCCCCAGCATTTT.

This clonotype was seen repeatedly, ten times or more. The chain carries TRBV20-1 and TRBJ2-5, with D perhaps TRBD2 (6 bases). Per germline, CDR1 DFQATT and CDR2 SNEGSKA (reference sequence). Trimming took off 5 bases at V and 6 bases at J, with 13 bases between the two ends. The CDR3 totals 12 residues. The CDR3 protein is CSASGLQKTQYF. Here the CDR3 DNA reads TGCAGTGCTTCGGGACTCCAGAAGACCCAGTACTTC.

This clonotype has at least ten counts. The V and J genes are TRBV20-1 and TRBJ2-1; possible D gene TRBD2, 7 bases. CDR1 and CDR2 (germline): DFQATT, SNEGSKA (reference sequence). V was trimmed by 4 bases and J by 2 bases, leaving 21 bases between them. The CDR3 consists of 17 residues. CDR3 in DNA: TGCAGTGCTATTCCTCTAGGGCGGGGGCACGCCTACAATGAGCAGTTCTTC. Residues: CSAIPLGRGHAYNEQFF.

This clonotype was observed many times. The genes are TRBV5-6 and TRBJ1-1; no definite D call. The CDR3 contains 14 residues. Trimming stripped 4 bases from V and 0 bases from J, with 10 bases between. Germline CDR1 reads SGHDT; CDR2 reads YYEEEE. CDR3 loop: CASSPQLMNTEAFF. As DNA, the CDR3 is TGTGCCAGCAGCCCACAGCTAATGAACACTGAAGCTTTCTTT.